This TCR beta chain was sequenced for a study of blood T cell repertoires in COVID-19. Profiling relied on immunoSEQ multiplex PCR, and the TCRdb table lists in-frame clones only, not all of them. The sample consists of 150,000 to 200,000 clones, approximately 90% of them appearing once. Germline-derived CDR1 and CDR2 are MDHEN and SYDVKM. The CDR3 has 15 residues. The V and J ends lost 7 bases and 4 bases respectively, with 20 bases between them. Sequencing was performed on PBMCs or T cells enriched from blood (not recorded which). The chain recombines TRBV28 with TRBJ2-7; a possible D gene is TRBD1 (6 bases). This sequence was found in a woman between 18 and 29 years old who had recovered from COVID-19. CDR3 region: CASTPHRDKYYEQYF. CDR3 DNA: TGTGCCAGCACCCCCCACCGGGACAAATATTACGAGCAGTACTTC.